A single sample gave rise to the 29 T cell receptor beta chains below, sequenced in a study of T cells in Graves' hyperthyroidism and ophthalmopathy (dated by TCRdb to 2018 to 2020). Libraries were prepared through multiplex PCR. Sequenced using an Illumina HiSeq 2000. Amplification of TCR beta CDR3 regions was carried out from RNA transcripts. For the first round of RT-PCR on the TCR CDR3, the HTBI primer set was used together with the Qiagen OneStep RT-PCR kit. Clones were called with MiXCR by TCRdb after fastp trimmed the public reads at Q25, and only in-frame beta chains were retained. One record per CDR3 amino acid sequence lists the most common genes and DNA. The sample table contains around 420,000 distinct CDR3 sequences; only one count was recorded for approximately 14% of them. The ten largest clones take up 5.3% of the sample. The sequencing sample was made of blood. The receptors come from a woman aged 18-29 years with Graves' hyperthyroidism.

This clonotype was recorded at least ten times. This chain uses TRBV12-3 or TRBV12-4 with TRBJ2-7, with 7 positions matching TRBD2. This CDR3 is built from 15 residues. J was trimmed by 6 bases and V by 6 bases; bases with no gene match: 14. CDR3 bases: TGTGCCAGCAGCCCACAAATGGCGGGAGAAGGCGAGCAGTACTTC. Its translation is CASSPQMAGEGEQYF.

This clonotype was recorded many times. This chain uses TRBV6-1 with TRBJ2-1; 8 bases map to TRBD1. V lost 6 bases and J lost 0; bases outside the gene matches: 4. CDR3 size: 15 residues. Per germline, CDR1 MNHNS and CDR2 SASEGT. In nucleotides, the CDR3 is TGTGCCAGCAGAACAGGGGGGAGCTCCTACAATGAGCAGTTCTTC. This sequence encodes CASRTGGSSYNEQFF.

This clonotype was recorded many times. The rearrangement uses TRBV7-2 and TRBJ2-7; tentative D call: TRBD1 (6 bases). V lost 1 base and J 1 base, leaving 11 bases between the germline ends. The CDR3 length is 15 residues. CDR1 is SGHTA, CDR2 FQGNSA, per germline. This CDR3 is CASSLVQGGSYEQYF. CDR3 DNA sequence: TGTGCCAGCAGCTTAGTACAGGGTGGGTCCTACGAGCAGTACTTC.

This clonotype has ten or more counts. The chain's CDR3 is CASSARGDIFTDTQYF. CDR3 nucleotides: TGTGCCAGCAGTGCCCGTGGGGACATCTTCACAGATACGCAGTATTTT. This sequence joins TRBV28 and TRBJ2-3, with D possibly being TRBD1 (6 bases). The germline gives CDR1 MDHEN, CDR2 SYDVKM. The V and J ends lost 5 bases and 2 bases respectively, with 17 bases between them. This CDR3 comprises 16 residues.

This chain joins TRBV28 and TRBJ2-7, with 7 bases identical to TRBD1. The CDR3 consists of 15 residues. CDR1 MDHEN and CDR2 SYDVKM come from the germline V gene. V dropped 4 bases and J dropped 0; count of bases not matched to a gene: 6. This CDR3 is CASSSTGDGSYEQYF. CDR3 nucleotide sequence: TGTGCCAGCAGTTCAACAGGGGACGGCTCCTACGAGCAGTACTTC.

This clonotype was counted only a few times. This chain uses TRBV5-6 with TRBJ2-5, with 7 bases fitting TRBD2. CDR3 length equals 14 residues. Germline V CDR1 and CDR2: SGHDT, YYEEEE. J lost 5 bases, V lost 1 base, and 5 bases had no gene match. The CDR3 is CASSLSGEGETQYF. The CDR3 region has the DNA TGTGCCAGCAGCTTGTCGGGGGAGGGCGAGACCCAGTACTTC.

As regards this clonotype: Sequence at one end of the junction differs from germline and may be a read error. CDR3 amino acids: CASGQGGTGVYEQYF. Written as DNA, the CDR3 is TGTGCCAGCGGCCAAGGCGGGACAGGGGTTTACGAGCAGTACTTC. The chain links TRBV14 to TRBJ2-7; 10 nucleotides line up with TRBD1. This CDR3 spans 15 amino acids. Germline assignment: CDR1 SGHDN and CDR2 FVKESK.

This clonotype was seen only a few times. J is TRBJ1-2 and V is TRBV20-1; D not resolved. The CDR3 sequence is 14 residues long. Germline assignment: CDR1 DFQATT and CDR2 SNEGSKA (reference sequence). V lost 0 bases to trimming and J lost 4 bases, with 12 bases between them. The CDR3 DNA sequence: TGCAGTGCTAGAGATCGGATTAGGGTCTATGGCTACACCTTC. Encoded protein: CSARDRIRVYGYTF.

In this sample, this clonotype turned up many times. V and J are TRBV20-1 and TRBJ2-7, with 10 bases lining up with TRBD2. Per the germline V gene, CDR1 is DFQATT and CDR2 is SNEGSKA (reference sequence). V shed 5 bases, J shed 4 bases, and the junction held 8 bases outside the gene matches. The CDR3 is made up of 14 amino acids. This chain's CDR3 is CSAPKLAGPYEQYF. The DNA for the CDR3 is TGCAGTGCTCCGAAACTAGCGGGACCTTACGAGCAGTACTTC.

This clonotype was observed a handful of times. DNA of the CDR3: TGTGCCAGCAGCCCATTCGACAGGGGTAGGACTGAAGCTTTCTTT. Translating it yields CASSPFDRGRTEAFF. V and J are TRBV3-1 and TRBJ1-1; TRBD1 agrees at 8 bases. J gave up 5 bases and V 4 bases, and 9 bases lay outside the gene matches. The CDR3 runs to 15 residues. Germline CDR1 is LGHDT and CDR2 is YNNKEL (reference sequence).

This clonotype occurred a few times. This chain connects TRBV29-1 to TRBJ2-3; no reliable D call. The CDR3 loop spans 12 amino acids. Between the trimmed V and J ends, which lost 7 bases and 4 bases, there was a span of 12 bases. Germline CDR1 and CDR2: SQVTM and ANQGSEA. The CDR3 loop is CSGVKPPDTQYF. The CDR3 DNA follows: TGCAGCGGGGTTAAACCCCCAGATACGCAGTATTTT.

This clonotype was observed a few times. CDR3 DNA sequence: TGTGCCAGCAGCGTAGGTGGGGACAGGGGGGAGACCCAGTACTTC. Translating it yields CASSVGGDRGETQYF. The chain has TRBV9 and TRBJ2-5; 11 nucleotides line up with TRBD1. Trimming at V came to 0 bases and at J to 5 bases, leaving 3 bases not matched to a gene. Germline lookup yields CDR1 SGDLS and CDR2 YYNGEE. CDR3 length: 15 amino acids.

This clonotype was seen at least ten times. The CDR3 DNA reads as TGTGCCAGCAGCGCCCGGGGCGGCCTGGTACGGACCCAGTACTTC. As protein: CASSARGGLVRTQYF. The J gene is TRBJ2-5, the V gene TRBV11-2, with D possibly being TRBD1 or TRBD2 (5 bases each). In germline, CDR1 is SGHAT, CDR2 FQNNGV. The CDR3 spans 15 residues. V was trimmed by 5 bases and J by 7 bases, leaving 20 bases between them.

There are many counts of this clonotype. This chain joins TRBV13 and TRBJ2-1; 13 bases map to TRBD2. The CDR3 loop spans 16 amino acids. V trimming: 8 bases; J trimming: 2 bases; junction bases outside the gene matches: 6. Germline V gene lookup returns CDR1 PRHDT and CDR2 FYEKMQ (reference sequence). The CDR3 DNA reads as TGTGCCAGCGGAACTAGCGGGAGGGCCCCCTACAATGAGCAGTTCTTC. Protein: CASGTSGRAPYNEQFF.

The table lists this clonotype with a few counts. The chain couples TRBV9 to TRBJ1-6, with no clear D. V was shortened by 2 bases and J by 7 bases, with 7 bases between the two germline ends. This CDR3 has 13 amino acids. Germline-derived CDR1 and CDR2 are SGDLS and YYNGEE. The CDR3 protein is CASSVGTNSPLHF. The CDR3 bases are TGTGCCAGCAGCGTTGGAACCAATTCACCCCTCCACTTT. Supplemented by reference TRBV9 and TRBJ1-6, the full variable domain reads DSGVTQTPKHLITATGQRVTLRCSPRSGDLSVYWYQQSLDQGLQFLIQYYNGEERAKGNILERFSAQQFPDLHSELNLSSLELGDSALYFCASSVGTNSPLHFGNGTRLTVT.

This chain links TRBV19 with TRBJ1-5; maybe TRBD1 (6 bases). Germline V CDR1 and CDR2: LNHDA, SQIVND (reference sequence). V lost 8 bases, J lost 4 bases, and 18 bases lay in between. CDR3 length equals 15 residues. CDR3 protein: CASAYGQGRNQPQHF. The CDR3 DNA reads TGTGCCAGTGCGTACGGGCAGGGGAGGAATCAGCCCCAGCATTTT.

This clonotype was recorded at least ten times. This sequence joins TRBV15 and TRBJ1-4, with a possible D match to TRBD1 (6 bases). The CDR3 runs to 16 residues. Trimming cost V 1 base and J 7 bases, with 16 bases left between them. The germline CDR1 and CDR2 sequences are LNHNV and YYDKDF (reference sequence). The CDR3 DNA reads TGTGCCACCAGCAGAGGGCAACAGGGAAGGGGTGAAAAACTGTTTTTT. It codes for CATSRGQQGRGEKLFF.

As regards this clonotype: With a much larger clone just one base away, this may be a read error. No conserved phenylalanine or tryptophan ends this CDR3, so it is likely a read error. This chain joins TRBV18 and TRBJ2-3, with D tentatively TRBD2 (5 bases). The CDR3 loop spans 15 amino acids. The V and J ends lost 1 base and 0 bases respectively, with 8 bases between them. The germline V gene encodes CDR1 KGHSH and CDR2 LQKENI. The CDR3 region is CASSPLGGSTDTQYS. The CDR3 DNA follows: TGTGCCAGCTCACCACTGGGCGGGAGCACAGATACGCAGTATTCT.

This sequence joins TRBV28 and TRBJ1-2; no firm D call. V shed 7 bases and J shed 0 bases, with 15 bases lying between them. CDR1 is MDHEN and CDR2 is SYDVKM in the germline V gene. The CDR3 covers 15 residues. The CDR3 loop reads CASTGQLGSNYGYTF. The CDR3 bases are TGTGCCAGCACGGGTCAGCTAGGATCTAACTATGGCTACACCTTC.

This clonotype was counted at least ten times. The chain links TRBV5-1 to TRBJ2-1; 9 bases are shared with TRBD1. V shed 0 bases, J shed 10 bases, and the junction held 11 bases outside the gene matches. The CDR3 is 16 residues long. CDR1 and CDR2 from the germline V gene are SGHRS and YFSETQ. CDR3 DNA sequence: TGCGCCAGCAGCTTGGCCGAAGGGACAGGGCTTGGAGAGCAGTTCTTC. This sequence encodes CASSLAEGTGLGEQFF.

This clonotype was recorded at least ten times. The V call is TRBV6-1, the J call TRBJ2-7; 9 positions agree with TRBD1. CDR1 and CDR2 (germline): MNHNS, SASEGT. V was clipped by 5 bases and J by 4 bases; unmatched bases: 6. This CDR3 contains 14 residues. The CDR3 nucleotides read TGTGCCAGCAGTCCCACAGGGGGCGATTACGAGCAGTACTTC. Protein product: CASSPTGGDYEQYF.

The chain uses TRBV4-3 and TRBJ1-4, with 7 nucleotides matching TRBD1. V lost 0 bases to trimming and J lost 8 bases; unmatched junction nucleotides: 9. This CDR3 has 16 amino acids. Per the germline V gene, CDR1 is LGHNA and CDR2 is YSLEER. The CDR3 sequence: CASSQDPGQVWEKLFF. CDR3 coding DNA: TGCGCCAGCAGCCAAGACCCCGGACAGGTGTGGGAAAAACTGTTTTTT.

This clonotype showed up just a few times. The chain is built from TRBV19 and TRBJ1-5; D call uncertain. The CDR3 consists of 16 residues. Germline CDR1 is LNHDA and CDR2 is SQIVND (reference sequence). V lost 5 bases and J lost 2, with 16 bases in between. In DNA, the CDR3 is TGTGCCAGTAGTTCGGTCCTCCGAGGAGGCAATCAGCCCCAGCATTTT. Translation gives CASSSVLRGGNQPQHF. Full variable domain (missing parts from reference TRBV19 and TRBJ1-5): DGGITQSPKYLFRKEGQNVTLSCEQNLNHDAMYWYRQDPGQGLRLIYYSQIVNDFQKGDIAEGYSVSREKKESFPLTVTSAQKNPTAFYLCASSSVLRGGNQPQHFGDGTRLSIL.

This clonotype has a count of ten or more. The CDR3 region has the DNA TGTGCCAGCAGCTTAATTGGCGGGGGGAGCTCCTACAATGAGCAGTTCTTC. This encodes CASSLIGGGSSYNEQFF. This rearrangement joins TRBV11-2 to TRBJ2-1; 8 positions agree with TRBD2. Per germline, CDR1 SGHAT and CDR2 FQNNGV. The CDR3 covers 17 residues. With V trimmed by 2 bases and J by 0 bases, 6 bases remained unmatched.

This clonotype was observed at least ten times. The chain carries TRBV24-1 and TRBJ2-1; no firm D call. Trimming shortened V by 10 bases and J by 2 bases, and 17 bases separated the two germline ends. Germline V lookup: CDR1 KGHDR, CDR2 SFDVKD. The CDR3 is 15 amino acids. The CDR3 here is CATSPGGGTYNEQFF. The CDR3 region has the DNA TGTGCCACGAGCCCTGGTGGTGGAACCTACAATGAGCAGTTCTTC.

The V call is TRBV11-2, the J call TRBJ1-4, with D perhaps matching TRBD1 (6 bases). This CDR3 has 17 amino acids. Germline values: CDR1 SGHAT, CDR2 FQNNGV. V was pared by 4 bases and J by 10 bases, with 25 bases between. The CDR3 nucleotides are TGTGCCAGCAGCTCCCACGCCCCGACAGGTTCGAAAGTAAAACTGTTTTTT. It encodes CASSSHAPTGSKVKLFF.

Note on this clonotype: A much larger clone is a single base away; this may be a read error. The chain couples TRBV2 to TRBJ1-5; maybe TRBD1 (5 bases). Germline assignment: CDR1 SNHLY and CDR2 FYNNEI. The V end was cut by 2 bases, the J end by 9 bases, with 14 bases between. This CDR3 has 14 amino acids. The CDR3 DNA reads TGTGCCAGCAGTGAACTCAGGGTAGGTCGGCCCCAGCATTTT. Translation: CASSELRVGRPQHF.

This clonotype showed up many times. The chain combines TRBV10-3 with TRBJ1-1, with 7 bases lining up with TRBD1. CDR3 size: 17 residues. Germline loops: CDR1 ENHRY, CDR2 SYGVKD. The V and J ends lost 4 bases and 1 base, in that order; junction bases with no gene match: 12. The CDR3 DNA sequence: TGTGCCATCAGTGGACCTCCAGGGGGATCGGGGAACACTGAAGCTTTCTTT. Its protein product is CAISGPPGGSGNTEAFF.

CDR3 in amino acids: CASSQGAGAVTGELFF. The CDR3 coding sequence is TGCGCCAGCAGCCAGGGAGCGGGAGCGGTCACCGGGGAGCTGTTTTTT. The genes are TRBV4-3 and TRBJ2-2, with 8 bases identical to TRBD2. This CDR3 spans 16 amino acids. The germline V gene encodes CDR1 LGHNA and CDR2 YSLEER. Unmatched junction bases numbered 7, after V lost 3 bases and J lost 4 bases.